These 5 T cell receptor beta chains were all obtained from the same sample, sequenced in a study of blood T cell repertoires in COVID-19. The repertoire was sequenced with immunoSEQ multiplex PCR; TCRdb's copy has only in-frame clones and lacks some. The repertoire holds 300,000 to 350,000 clones, with roughly 87% as singletons. The sample consisted of PBMCs or T cells enriched from blood (not recorded which). The receptors shown here come from a woman in her 30s who had recovered from COVID-19.

V gene TRBV5-1 combines with J gene TRBJ1-5, with D unclear. V was trimmed by 0 bases and J by 0 bases, leaving 10 bases between them. Germline V gene lookup returns CDR1 SGHRS and CDR2 YFSETQ. The CDR3 runs to 16 residues. CDR3 sequence: CASSLGRIYSNQPQHF. CDR3 DNA sequence: TGCGCCAGCAGCTTGGGCAGAATTTATAGCAATCAGCCCCAGCATTTT. Together with reference TRBV5-1 and TRBJ1-5, the CDR3 gives the full variable domain: KAGVTQTPRYLIKTRGQQVTLSCSPISGHRSVSWYQQTPGQGLQFLFEYFSETQRNKGNFPGRFSGRQFSNSRSEMNVSTLELGDSALYLCASSLGRIYSNQPQHFGDGTRLSIL.

The chain couples TRBV28 to TRBJ1-1, with TRBD1 identical over 9 bases. The CDR3 contains 15 residues. The germline gives CDR1 MDHEN, CDR2 SYDVKM. Trimming cost V 5 bases and J 1 base; bases outside gene matches: 5. Here the CDR3 DNA reads TGTGCCAGCAGTATCTTGACAGGGGGGAACACTGAAGCTTTCTTT. This sequence encodes CASSILTGGNTEAFF.

The rearrangement uses TRBV6-4 and TRBJ2-5; TRBD1 agrees at 9 bases. The germline gives CDR1 MRHNA, CDR2 SNTAGT. There are 16 residues in the CDR3. The J segment lost 1 base and the V segment lost 2 bases, leaving 5 bases of the junction unmatched. CDR3: CASSDPDRGPQETQYF. The CDR3 region has the DNA TGTGCCAGCAGTGACCCGGACAGGGGACCCCAAGAGACCCAGTACTTC.

The chain has TRBV24-1 and TRBJ1-2; D is unresolved. Germline V gene lookup returns CDR1 KGHDR and CDR2 SFDVKD. The CDR3 extends over 13 amino acids. Trimming left V 2 bases short and J 2 bases short, with 5 bases between. The CDR3 bases are TGTGCCACCAGTGATTCACTGAACTATGGCTACACCTTC. Encoded protein: CATSDSLNYGYTF.

The rearrangement joins TRBV15 to TRBJ2-7; a weak D match, TRBD2 (5 bases). The V end lost 0 bases, the J end lost 7 bases, and 19 bases lay between the germline ends. The CDR3 totals 16 residues. CDR1 is LNHNV and CDR2 is YYDKDF in the germline V gene (reference sequence). Here the CDR3 DNA reads TGTGCCACCAGCAGAGATTGGGCTGAAGGGCGGAGGGAGCAGTACTTC. This translates into CATSRDWAEGRREQYF.